A selection of T cell receptor beta chains follows, all from one sample in a study of beta chain features in type 1 diabetes. This table comes from immunoSEQ multiplex PCR, and its TCRdb copy is limited to in-frame clones, with some not included. The repertoire holds about 370,000 clones, roughly 9.8% seen once, with about 0.64% in the top ten. Input material: central memory CD4+ T cells from blood. Source of these receptors: a man aged 25-45 years with type 1 diabetes. Both conserved end residues are part of each CDR3. D genes are given only for firm matches. The size of a clone is reported for some rows only, either as once, few or many, or as a class for expanded clones.

V gene: TRBV7-9; J gene: TRBJ2-1; D gene: NA; clone size: many; CDR3 length: 12; CDR3 protein: CASNPWDNEQFF; CDR3 DNA: TGTGCCAGCAACCCGTGGGACAATGAGCAGTTCTTC
V gene: TRBV10-1; J gene: TRBJ2-1; D gene: TRBD2; clone size: NA; CDR3 length: 15; CDR3 protein: CASSESEGGYNEQFF; CDR3 DNA: TGCGCCAGCAGTGAGTCGGAGGGAGGGTACAATGAGCAGTTCTTC
V gene: TRBV29-1; J gene: TRBJ1-3; D gene: NA; clone size: NA; CDR3 length: 14; CDR3 protein: CSVLTGGSGNTIYF; CDR3 DNA: TGCAGCGTCCTAACGGGTGGCTCTGGAAACACCATATATTTT
V gene: TRBV28; J gene: TRBJ1-2; D gene: TRBD1; clone size: NA; CDR3 length: 15; CDR3 protein: CASSSGDRANYGYTF; CDR3 DNA: TGTGCCAGCAGTTCTGGCGACAGGGCGAACTATGGCTACACCTTC
V gene: TRBV6-5; J gene: TRBJ1-1; D gene: NA; clone size: NA; CDR3 length: 14; CDR3 protein: CASSKQGLRTEAFF; CDR3 DNA: TGTGCCAGCAGTAAACAGGGCTTAAGAACTGAAGCTTTCTTT
V gene: TRBV2; J gene: TRBJ2-5; D gene: NA; clone size: NA; CDR3 length: 13; CDR3 protein: CASTVFQESEQYF; CDR3 DNA: TGTGCCAGCACCGTCTTCCAGGAGTCTGAGCAGTACTTC
V gene: TRBV15; J gene: TRBJ2-7; D gene: NA; clone size: many; CDR3 length: 12; CDR3 protein: CATSRGWSEQYF; CDR3 DNA: TGTGCCACCAGCAGAGGGTGGTCCGAGCAGTACTTC
V gene: TRBV5-1; J gene: TRBJ1-4; D gene: TRBD1; clone size: NA; CDR3 length: 14; CDR3 protein: CASSKGQGEEKLFF; CDR3 DNA: TGCGCCAGCAGCAAGGGTCAGGGGGAAGAAAAACTGTTTTTT
V gene: TRBV11-3; J gene: TRBJ2-7; D gene: NA; clone size: NA; CDR3 length: 14; CDR3 protein: CASSFDRGADEQYF; CDR3 DNA: TGTGCCAGCAGCTTCGACCGAGGAGCGGACGAGCAGTACTTC
V gene: TRBV18; J gene: TRBJ1-5; D gene: NA; clone size: few; CDR3 length: 13; CDR3 protein: CASSEGNGQPQHF; CDR3 DNA: TGTGCCAGCTCAGAGGGGAATGGTCAGCCCCAGCATTTT
V gene: TRBV6-6; J gene: TRBJ1-3; D gene: NA; clone size: few; CDR3 length: 14; CDR3 protein: CASSYGEAGNTIYF; CDR3 DNA: TGTGCCAGCAGTTATGGGGAAGCCGGAAACACCATATATTTT
V gene: TRBV5-1; J gene: TRBJ2-1; D gene: NA; clone size: NA; CDR3 length: 13; CDR3 protein: CASSRGSDNEQFF; CDR3 DNA: TGCGCCAGCAGTCGCGGGTCAGACAATGAGCAGTTCTTC
V gene: TRBV11-2; J gene: TRBJ2-5; D gene: NA; clone size: few; CDR3 length: 13; CDR3 protein: CASSLVLQQTQYF; CDR3 DNA: TGTGCCAGCAGCTTAGTCCTCCAGCAGACCCAGTACTTC
V gene: TRBV7-2; J gene: TRBJ1-2; D gene: NA; clone size: many; CDR3 length: 13; CDR3 protein: CANGQTFNYGYTF; CDR3 DNA: TGTGCCAATGGACAGACCTTTAACTATGGCTACACCTTC
V gene: TRBV15; J gene: TRBJ2-1; D gene: NA; clone size: many; CDR3 length: 15; CDR3 protein: CATSSRGGVYNEQFF; CDR3 DNA: TGTGCCACCAGCTCCCGGGGAGGCGTATACAATGAGCAGTTCTTC
V gene: TRBV6-1; J gene: TRBJ2-3; D gene: TRBD2; clone size: NA; CDR3 length: 14; CDR3 protein: CASSQREPTDTQYF; CDR3 DNA: TGTGCCAGCAGTCAGCGGGAACCCACAGATACGCAGTATTTT
V gene: TRBV14; J gene: TRBJ1-2; D gene: NA; clone size: NA; CDR3 length: 11; CDR3 protein: CASGPGGGYTF; CDR3 DNA: TGTGCCAGCGGCCCGGGGGGCGGCTACACCTTC
V gene: TRBV27; J gene: TRBJ1-2; D gene: NA; clone size: many; CDR3 length: 14; CDR3 protein: CASSLSRAGHGYTF; CDR3 DNA: TGTGCCAGCAGTTTAAGCAGGGCTGGCCATGGCTACACCTTC
V gene: TRBV11-3; J gene: TRBJ2-2; D gene: NA; clone size: few; CDR3 length: 15; CDR3 protein: CASTQFAGNTGELFF; CDR3 DNA: TGTGCCAGCACCCAGTTCGCAGGGAACACCGGGGAGCTGTTTTTT
V gene: TRBV6-5; J gene: TRBJ1-4; D gene: TRBD1; clone size: few; CDR3 length: 13; CDR3 protein: CASSLIRQGRLFF; CDR3 DNA: TGTGCCAGCAGCCTTATACGACAGGGGAGACTGTTTTTT
V gene: TRBV27; J gene: TRBJ1-5; D gene: NA; clone size: many; CDR3 length: 15; CDR3 protein: CASSKEGWDNQPQHF; CDR3 DNA: TGTGCCAGCAGCAAGGAAGGGTGGGACAATCAGCCCCAGCATTTT
V gene: TRBV7-9; J gene: TRBJ1-2; D gene: TRBD1; clone size: NA; CDR3 length: 13; CDR3 protein: CASSRTGDYGYTF; CDR3 DNA: TGTGCCAGCAGTCGTACAGGGGACTATGGCTACACCTTC